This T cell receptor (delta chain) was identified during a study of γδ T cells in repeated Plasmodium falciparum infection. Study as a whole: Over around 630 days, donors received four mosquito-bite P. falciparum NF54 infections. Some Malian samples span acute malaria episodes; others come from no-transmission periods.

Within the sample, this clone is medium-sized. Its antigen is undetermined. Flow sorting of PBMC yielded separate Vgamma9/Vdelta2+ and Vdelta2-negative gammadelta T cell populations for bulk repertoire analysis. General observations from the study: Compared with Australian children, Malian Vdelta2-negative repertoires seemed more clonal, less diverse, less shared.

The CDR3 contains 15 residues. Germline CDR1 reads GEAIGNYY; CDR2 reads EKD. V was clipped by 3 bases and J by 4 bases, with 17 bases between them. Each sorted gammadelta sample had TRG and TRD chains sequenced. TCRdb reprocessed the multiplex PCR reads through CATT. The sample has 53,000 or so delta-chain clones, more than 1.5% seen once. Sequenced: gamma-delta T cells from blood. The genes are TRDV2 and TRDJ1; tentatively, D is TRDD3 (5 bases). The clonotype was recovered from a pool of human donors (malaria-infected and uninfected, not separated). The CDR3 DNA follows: TGTGCCTGTGACCCCCTGGGTGCGGGAGACGATAAACTCATCTTT. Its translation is CACDPLGAGDDKLIF.